This is a list of T cell receptor beta chains from one sample in a study of technical replicates of blood from a few donors. Sequencing used immunoSEQ multiplex PCR; TCRdb keeps in-frame clones, though not all of them. The sample has 68,000 or so clones, around 91% seen once. The sample was T cells isolated from PBMCs. Receptors originate from a human donor in good health. Each CDR3 is given with its conserved first and last residue. The order of the fields is J gene, D gene, V gene, clone size, CDR3 protein, CDR3 DNA. D genes are given only for firm matches. Not all rows give a size; the values are once, few, many and, for expanded clones, a class.

J gene: TRBJ2-1; D gene: TRBD2; V gene: TRBV9; clone size: -; CDR3 protein: CASSPGLAGPYNEQFF; CDR3 DNA: TGTGCCAGCAGCCCTGGACTAGCGGGACCCTACAATGAGCAGTTCTTC
J gene: TRBJ2-4; D gene: TRBD1; V gene: TRBV9; clone size: -; CDR3 protein: CASSPTGDIQYF; CDR3 DNA: TGTGCCAGCAGCCCAACAGGGGACATTCAGTACTTC
J gene: TRBJ1-5; D gene: TRBD1; V gene: TRBV7-9; clone size: -; CDR3 protein: CASSLEWDREHQPQHF; CDR3 DNA: TGTGCCAGCAGCTTAGAGTGGGACAGGGAGCATCAGCCCCAGCATTTT
J gene: TRBJ1-2; D gene: -; V gene: TRBV10-3; clone size: -; CDR3 protein: CAISEPGTSHGYTF; CDR3 DNA: TGTGCCATCAGTGAGCCCGGGACATCGCATGGCTACACCTTC
J gene: TRBJ1-3; D gene: -; V gene: TRBV14; clone size: -; CDR3 protein: CASSPWTFSGNTIYF; CDR3 DNA: TGTGCCAGCAGCCCTTGGACATTCTCTGGAAACACCATATATTTT
J gene: TRBJ1-2; D gene: TRBD1; V gene: TRBV11-3; clone size: -; CDR3 protein: CASSPGQGRIYGYTF; CDR3 DNA: TGTGCCAGCAGCCCTGGACAGGGGAGGATCTATGGCTACACCTTC
J gene: TRBJ2-7; D gene: -; V gene: TRBV4-1; clone size: -; CDR3 protein: CASSQHVGPYVAYEQYF; CDR3 DNA: TGCGCCAGCAGCCAGCATGTGGGGCCGTACGTAGCCTACGAGCAGTACTTC
J gene: TRBJ1-5; D gene: TRBD1; V gene: TRBV5-8; clone size: -; CDR3 protein: CASSPGTGSNQPQHF; CDR3 DNA: TGTGCCAGCAGCCCCGGGACAGGGAGCAATCAGCCCCAGCATTTT
J gene: TRBJ2-2; D gene: TRBD2; V gene: TRBV9; clone size: -; CDR3 protein: CASSSRTSGTTGELFF; CDR3 DNA: TGTGCCAGCAGCTCAAGGACTAGCGGGACGACCGGGGAGCTGTTTTTT
J gene: TRBJ2-7; D gene: -; V gene: TRBV11-2; clone size: once; CDR3 protein: CASHAGITYEQYF; CDR3 DNA: TGTGCCAGCCATGCCGGTATTACCTACGAGCAGTACTTC
J gene: TRBJ1-1; D gene: -; V gene: TRBV12-5; clone size: -; CDR3 protein: CASGFGNTEAFF; CDR3 DNA: TGTGCTAGTGGTTTCGGGAACACTGAAGCTTTCTTT
J gene: TRBJ1-5; D gene: -; V gene: TRBV29-1; clone size: -; CDR3 protein: CSVNIDSYSNQPQHF; CDR3 DNA: TGCAGCGTGAACATCGACAGTTATAGCAATCAGCCCCAGCATTTT
J gene: TRBJ2-7; D gene: -; V gene: TRBV30; clone size: -; CDR3 protein: CAWAREQGNVYEQYF; CDR3 DNA: TGTGCCTGGGCGAGGGAACAGGGTAACGTCTACGAGCAGTACTTC
J gene: TRBJ2-2; D gene: -; V gene: TRBV11-3; clone size: -; CDR3 protein: CASSSGLGGVWTGELFF; CDR3 DNA: TGTGCCAGCAGCTCAGGGTTGGGTGGAGTCTGGACCGGGGAGCTGTTTTTT
J gene: TRBJ2-1; D gene: TRBD1; V gene: TRBV5-1; clone size: -; CDR3 protein: CASSPGGQGNEQFF; CDR3 DNA: TGCGCCAGCAGCCCGGGCGGACAGGGGAATGAGCAGTTCTTC
J gene: TRBJ1-2; D gene: -; V gene: TRBV21-1; clone size: -; CDR3 protein: CASSKGSGTDPRHTF; CDR3 DNA: TGTGCCAGCAGCAAGGGTTCCGGGACAGACCCCCGGCACACCTTC
J gene: TRBJ2-2; D gene: TRBD2; V gene: TRBV7-6; clone size: -; CDR3 protein: CASSRTRKGELFF; CDR3 DNA: TGTGCCAGCAGCCGGACTAGGAAGGGGGAGCTGTTTTTT
J gene: TRBJ2-5; D gene: TRBD1; V gene: TRBV14; clone size: -; CDR3 protein: CASSQHTGQGKETQYF; CDR3 DNA: TGTGCCAGCAGCCAACATACGGGACAGGGAAAAGAGACCCAGTACTTC
J gene: TRBJ2-1; D gene: TRBD2; V gene: TRBV30; clone size: -; CDR3 protein: CAWMAGLGSGEQFF; CDR3 DNA: TGTGCCTGGATGGCGGGACTAGGGTCGGGTGAGCAGTTCTTC
J gene: TRBJ2-1; D gene: TRBD2; V gene: TRBV6-5; clone size: -; CDR3 protein: CASSVAGGLYEQFF; CDR3 DNA: TGTGCCAGCAGTGTAGCGGGAGGGCTCTATGAGCAGTTCTTC
J gene: TRBJ2-5; D gene: TRBD1; V gene: TRBV29-1; clone size: -; CDR3 protein: CSGQGSSAETQYF; CDR3 DNA: TGCAGCGGACAGGGGTCGTCTGCGGAGACCCAGTACTTC
J gene: TRBJ1-5; D gene: TRBD1; V gene: TRBV6-1; clone size: -; CDR3 protein: CASSENRGLGQPQHF; CDR3 DNA: TGTGCCAGCAGTGAAAACAGGGGGCTTGGTCAGCCCCAGCATTTT
J gene: TRBJ1-1; D gene: -; V gene: TRBV19; clone size: -; CDR3 protein: CASSILVNTEAFF; CDR3 DNA: TGTGCCAGTAGTATATTAGTTAACACTGAAGCTTTCTTT
J gene: TRBJ2-7; D gene: -; V gene: TRBV10-3; clone size: once; CDR3 protein: CAISELNEQYF; CDR3 DNA: TGTGCCATCAGTGAGCTTAACGAGCAGTACTTC
J gene: TRBJ2-3; D gene: TRBD1; V gene: TRBV29-1; clone size: -; CDR3 protein: CSVTGTGPADTQYF; CDR3 DNA: TGCAGCGTTACCGGGACAGGGCCCGCAGATACGCAGTATTTT
J gene: TRBJ1-1; D gene: TRBD1; V gene: TRBV6-5; clone size: -; CDR3 protein: CASSRDRVSSEAFF; CDR3 DNA: TGTGCCAGCAGTAGGGACAGGGTTTCTTCTGAAGCTTTCTTT
J gene: TRBJ2-4; D gene: TRBD1; V gene: TRBV19; clone size: -; CDR3 protein: CASRGQGYIAKNIQYF; CDR3 DNA: TGTGCCAGTAGGGGACAGGGATATATAGCCAAAAACATTCAGTACTTC
J gene: TRBJ1-2; D gene: TRBD1; V gene: TRBV29-1; clone size: -; CDR3 protein: CSVGYRGYGYTF; CDR3 DNA: TGCAGCGTTGGTTACAGGGGCTATGGCTACACCTTC
J gene: TRBJ1-2; D gene: -; V gene: TRBV5-1; clone size: -; CDR3 protein: CASSPATGTFYGYTF; CDR3 DNA: TGCGCCAGCAGCCCGGCGACAGGAACCTTCTATGGCTACACCTTC